This T cell receptor (beta chain) originates from a study of beta chain features in type 1 diabetes. Findings of the study overall: PCR could preferentially amplify shorter templates, alike in patients and controls. The VDJ junctions of type 1 diabetes patients carried fewer insertions and more deletions.

Staining for CD45RO/CCR7/CD25/CD127/CD95/CD27 allowed sorting of CD4+ naive, central memory, regulatory and stem cell-like memory cells. This CDR3 is built from 15 residues. The germline V gene encodes CDR1 MDHEN and CDR2 SYDVKM. V trimming: 5 bases; J trimming: 3 bases; junction bases outside the gene matches: 6. This clone was seen a few times. What it binds is unknown. The authors reverse transcribed all of the isolated RNA, so sequencing captured expressed TCRB transcripts. Data came from immunoSEQ multiplex PCR; TCRdb stores just in-frame clones and leaves some out. The sample has 250,000 to 350,000 clones; around 15% are singletons.

The chain links TRBV28 to TRBJ2-5; 10 positions match TRBD1. Sequencing was performed on central memory CD4+ T cells from blood. The receptor was derived from a man aged 25 to 40 in good health. CDR3 amino acids: CASSTAGTGEETQYF. CDR3 coding DNA: TGTGCCAGCAGTACCGCCGGGACAGGGGAAGAGACCCAGTACTTC.